This is a list of T cell receptor beta chains from one sample in a study of OX40 agonist ivuxolimab in advanced cancers. Sequenced by immunoSEQ multiplex PCR; TCRdb stores in-frame clones only, minus some. The sample records roughly 120,000 clones, 85% to 90% being singletons. The input for sequencing was CD4+ or CD8+ T cells sorted from blood, taken in a trial of the OX40 agonist ivuxolimab. The source of these receptors is an adult with an advanced solid tumor such as melanoma, head and neck, liver or kidney cancer. Both conserved end residues are part of each CDR3. Each record gives: D gene, J gene, V gene, clone size, CDR3 protein, CDR3 DNA. D genes are given only for firm matches. Clone sizes are given selectively: once, few, many, or a class where the clone is expanded.

- | TRBJ2-5 | TRBV7-2 | - | CASSLETSSLPQETQYF | TGTGCCAGCAGCTTAGAAACTAGCTCCCTACCCCAAGAGACCCAGTACTTC
TRBD2 | TRBJ2-7 | TRBV28 | - | CASSSSAGGYEQYF | TGTGCCAGCAGCTCCTCAGCGGGGGGCTACGAGCAGTACTTC
- | TRBJ2-7 | TRBV18 | - | CASSKGTGDAYEQYF | TGTGCCAGCTCAAAAGGGACGGGGGATGCCTACGAGCAGTACTTC
TRBD2 | TRBJ2-1 | TRBV7-2 | - | CASSLVGTSGGYEQFF | TGTGCCAGCAGCTTAGTGGGGACTAGCGGGGGGTATGAGCAGTTCTTC
TRBD2 | TRBJ2-5 | TRBV19 | - | CASSTGAGGPQETQYF | TGTGCCAGTAGTACCGGGGCGGGGGGACCCCAAGAGACCCAGTACTTC
- | TRBJ2-7 | TRBV20-1 | - | CSARGSEQYF | TGCAGTGCTAGAGGTTCCGAGCAGTACTTC
- | TRBJ2-3 | TRBV9 | - | CASSVLQGADTQYF | TGTGCCAGCAGCGTACTCCAGGGCGCAGATACGCAGTATTTT
- | TRBJ1-6 | TRBV15 | - | CATSRDSNSPLHF | TGTGCCACCAGCAGGGACAGTAATTCACCCCTCCACTTT
- | TRBJ1-1 | TRBV18 | few | CASSGQNLVRGNTEAFF | TGTGCCAGCTCAGGACAGAACCTCGTGAGAGGGAACACTGAAGCTTTCTTT
TRBD2 | TRBJ2-1 | TRBV7-2 | - | CASSLGLAGGPRLVEQFF | TGTGCCAGCAGCTTAGGACTAGCGGGGGGCCCGCGTTTGGTCGAGCAGTTCTTC
- | TRBJ1-2 | TRBV19 | once | CASSEGHRVHGYTF | TGTGCCAGTTCTGAGGGGCACAGGGTGCACGGCTACACCTTC
TRBD1 | TRBJ1-6 | TRBV28 | - | CASSLTGGSPLHF | TGTGCCAGCAGTTTGACAGGGGGTTCACCCCTCCACTTT
- | TRBJ1-2 | TRBV11-2 | - | CASSFAGSGYTF | TGTGCCAGCAGCTTCGCAGGGTCTGGCTACACCTTC
- | TRBJ1-4 | TRBV6-5 | - | CASSYSNRAGLFF | TGTGCCAGCAGTTACTCGAACAGGGCGGGACTGTTTTTT
- | TRBJ1-1 | TRBV5-1 | - | CASSFSPGQNTEAFF | TGCGCCAGCAGCTTCTCACCGGGACAGAACACTGAAGCTTTCTTT
- | TRBJ1-3 | TRBV2 | - | CASSPYWLQSTSGNTIYF | TGTGCCAGCAGCCCCTACTGGCTGCAATCCACCTCTGGAAACACCATATATTTT
- | TRBJ1-6 | TRBV27 | - | CASSLRDLRNSPLHF | TGTGCCAGCAGTTTACGGGATTTGAGAAATTCACCCCTCCACTTT
- | TRBJ2-3 | TRBV10-1 | - | CASSGQLTDTQYF | TGCGCCAGCAGTGGGCAGCTCACAGATACGCAGTATTTT
- | TRBJ2-7 | TRBV28 | - | CASKPSGGVYGQGYEQYF | TGTGCCAGCAAGCCGTCGGGGGGGGTTTATGGACAGGGCTACGAGCAGTACTTC
- | TRBJ2-7 | TRBV27 | - | CASRGQNSYEQYF | TGTGCCAGCCGGGGGCAAAACTCCTACGAGCAGTACTTC
- | TRBJ2-5 | TRBV10-3 | once | CAIDGGGQGTQYF | TGTGCCATCGACGGAGGAGGGCAGGGGACCCAGTACTTC
TRBD1 | TRBJ2-5 | TRBV7-3 | once | CASSPQGQAKETQYF | TGTGCCAGCAGCCCGCAGGGACAGGCCAAAGAGACCCAGTACTTC
- | TRBJ2-7 | TRBV2 | once | CASSQTVDEQYF | TGTGCCAGCAGTCAGACGGTCGACGAGCAGTACTTC
TRBD1 | TRBJ1-4 | TRBV7-2 | - | CASSLVGQGNFRREKLFF | TGTGCCAGCAGCTTAGTGGGACAGGGGAATTTTAGGCGAGAAAAACTGTTTTTT
- | TRBJ2-3 | TRBV7-2 | once | CASSLELVGGHPTDTQYF | TGTGCCAGCAGCTTAGAGCTAGTAGGGGGTCACCCAACAGATACGCAGTATTTT
- | TRBJ1-2 | TRBV5-1 | few | CASSLIGSPRGYTF | TGCGCCAGCAGCTTGATAGGGTCCCCCCGGGGCTACACCTTC